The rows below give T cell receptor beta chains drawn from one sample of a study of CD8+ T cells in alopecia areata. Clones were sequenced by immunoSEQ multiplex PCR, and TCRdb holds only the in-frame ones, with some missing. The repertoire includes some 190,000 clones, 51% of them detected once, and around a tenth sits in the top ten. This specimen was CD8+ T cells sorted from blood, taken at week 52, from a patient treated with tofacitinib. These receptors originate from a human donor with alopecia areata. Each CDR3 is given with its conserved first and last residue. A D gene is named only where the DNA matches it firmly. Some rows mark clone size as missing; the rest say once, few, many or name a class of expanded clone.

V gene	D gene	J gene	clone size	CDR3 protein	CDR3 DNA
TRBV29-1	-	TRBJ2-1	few	CSVLQGSSYNEQFF	TGCAGCGTCCTACAGGGTTCGTCCTACAATGAGCAGTTCTTC
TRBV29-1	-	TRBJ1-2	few	CSVEDWSGNFYGYTF	TGCAGCGTTGAAGATTGGTCAGGGAATTTCTATGGCTACACCTTC
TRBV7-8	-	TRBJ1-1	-	CASRPLMNTEAFF	TGTGCCAGCAGGCCCCTCATGAACACTGAAGCTTTCTTT
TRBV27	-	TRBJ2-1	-	CASSLLGYNEQFF	TGTGCCAGCAGTTTATTGGGGTACAATGAGCAGTTCTTC
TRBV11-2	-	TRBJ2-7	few	CASSQPGTDYEQYF	TGTGCCAGCAGCCAACCCGGGACGGACTACGAGCAGTACTTC
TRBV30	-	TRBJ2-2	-	CALGLGAAGELFF	TGTGCCCTGGGGCTGGGGGCGGCCGGGGAGCTGTTTTTT
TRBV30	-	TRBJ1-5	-	CAWSMVQGNQPQHF	TGTGCCTGGAGTATGGTCCAGGGCAATCAGCCCCAGCATTTT
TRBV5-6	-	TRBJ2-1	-	CASSLGTTTYNEQFF	TGTGCCAGCAGCTTGGGGACGACCACCTACAATGAGCAGTTCTTC
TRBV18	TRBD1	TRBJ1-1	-	CASSRQGPAATEAFF	TGTGCCAGCTCACGACAGGGGCCAGCTGCGACTGAAGCTTTCTTT
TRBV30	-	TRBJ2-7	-	CAVDSPGYEQYF	TGTGCCGTGGACTCTCCCGGGTACGAGCAGTACTTC
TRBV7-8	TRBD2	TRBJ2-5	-	CASSLRTSGALQETQYF	TGTGCCAGCAGCTTACGGACTAGCGGGGCTCTCCAAGAGACCCAGTACTTC
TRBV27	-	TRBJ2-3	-	CASTPRDQSTDTQYF	TGTGCCAGCACCCCTAGGGACCAAAGCACAGATACGCAGTATTTT
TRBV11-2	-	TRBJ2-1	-	CASSLDSSSYNEQFF	TGTGCCAGCAGCTTAGACAGTAGCTCCTACAATGAGCAGTTCTTC
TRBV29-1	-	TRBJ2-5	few	CSVVRVFQETQYF	TGCAGCGTGGTCCGGGTGTTCCAAGAGACCCAGTACTTC
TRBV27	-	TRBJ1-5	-	CASSSEYSNQPQHF	TGTGCCAGCAGTTCTGAATATAGCAATCAGCCCCAGCATTTT
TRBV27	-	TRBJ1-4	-	CASRSRSNEKLFF	TGTGCCAGCAGATCGAGGTCTAATGAAAAACTGTTTTTT
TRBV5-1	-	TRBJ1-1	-	CASSSQPLQGNTEAFF	TGCGCCAGCAGCTCCCAACCCTTACAGGGGAACACTGAAGCTTTCTTT
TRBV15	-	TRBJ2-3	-	CATSPGPFSDTQYF	TGTGCCACCAGTCCGGGACCCTTCTCAGATACGCAGTATTTT
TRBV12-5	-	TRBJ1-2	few	CASGPTRGQNYGYTF	TGTGCTAGTGGTCCTACTCGGGGGCAAAACTATGGCTACACCTTC
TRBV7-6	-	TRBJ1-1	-	CASSLDSVTEAFF	TGTGCCAGCAGCTTAGATTCAGTTACTGAAGCTTTCTTT